The TCR beta chain under discussion was sequenced for a study of lymphopenia after photon versus proton radiotherapy. The CDR3 runs to 16 residues. CDR1 is SGDLS and CDR2 is YYNGEE in the germline V gene. Between the trimmed V and J ends, which lost 4 bases and 2 bases, there was a span of 19 bases. On this clone: Its specificity is unknown.

Measured with immunoSEQ multiplex PCR; TCRdb has only the in-frame clones, and not every one. Seen here are about 70,000 clones, 80% to 95% observed once, and the top ten hold about 2.2%. Points from the study as a whole: Relative stability marked proton patients; photon patients lost diversity and naive cells. After the lymphocyte nadir, photon-treated repertoires showed oligoclonal expansion, especially of CD8+ Temra cells. Survival link was tested only in deceased patients; proton benefit remains a possibility.

The chain carries TRBV9 and TRBJ2-7; possibly TRBD1 or TRBD2 for D (5 bases each). The TCR comes from a woman aged 35 to 49 with cholangiocarcinoma. The specimen was peripheral blood, collected from a patient treated with photon-based radiotherapy. CDR3 in amino acids: CASSSQPGTGPYEQYF. CDR3 bases: TGTGCCAGCAGCTCTCAACCCGGGACGGGGCCCTACGAGCAGTACTTC.